The present T cell receptor beta chain was sequenced within a study of cytomegalovirus exposure and HLA in healthy donors. About the study: The 130 or so validation repertoires were reported in a later analysis to have been generated on the same platform as the roughly 670 first-cohort repertoires.

Points from the study as a whole: Investigators reported 150 to 200 TCR beta chains as tied to cytomegalovirus. In vitro work confirmed that a few CMV-associated chains recognize CMV antigens.

In regard to this clone: Its antigen is unidentified.

Separate from the approximately 730-subject first cohort, the roughly 130-subject validation cohort was the one that the donors belonged to. V was clipped by 3 bases and J by 3 bases; unmatched bases: 7. CDR1 SGHTA and CDR2 FQGNSA come from the germline V gene. This CDR3 comprises 16 residues. Only in-frame clones appear in the TCRdb table, and some are missing; sequencing was by immunoSEQ multiplex PCR. The sample holds about 43,000 clones, 80% to 95% seen once. The receptor was derived from a young man in good health and CMV-seronegative. The source material was PBMCs. This chain joins TRBV7-2 and TRBJ2-1, with 8 positions matching TRBD2. CDR3: CASSFRGAGGYNEQFF. As DNA, the CDR3 is TGTGCCAGCAGCTTCCGAGGGGCGGGAGGCTACAATGAGCAGTTCTTC.